A selection of T cell receptor beta chains follows, all from one sample in a study of cytomegalovirus exposure and HLA in healthy donors. Produced via immunoSEQ multiplex PCR; TCRdb's table is partial and in-frame only. The sample has under 170,000 clones; just under 65% are singletons. Sequenced sample: PBMCs. These receptors came from a woman aged 55-75 years in good health and CMV-seropositive. CDR3s include the opening cysteine and the closing phenylalanine or tryptophan. Fields, in order: D gene, V gene, J gene, clone size, CDR3 DNA, CDR3 protein. A D gene is named only where the DNA matches it firmly. Clone sizes are given selectively: once, few, many, or a class where the clone is expanded.

NA	TRBV5-4	TRBJ2-3	once	TGTGCCAGCAGCTTGCGTGGGGGGACAGATACGCAGTATTTT	CASSLRGGTDTQYF
TRBD1	TRBV7-3	TRBJ2-2	NA	TGTGCCAGCAGCGCACAGGGGACCGCCGGGGAGCTGTTTTTT	CASSAQGTAGELFF
NA	TRBV9	TRBJ2-3	NA	TGTGCCAGCAAGGGAGAGGGAGGAACAGATACGCAGTATTTT	CASKGEGGTDTQYF
NA	TRBV4-1	TRBJ2-3	once	TGCGCCAGCAGCCCCCCGGTAGCGGCAGATACGCAGTATTTT	CASSPPVAADTQYF
NA	TRBV7-9	TRBJ2-3	NA	TGTGCCAGCAGCACGGGCACAGATACGCAGTATTTT	CASSTGTDTQYF
NA	TRBV7-2	TRBJ1-5	few	TGTGCCAGCAGCTTATGGCCGGGGAGGAACAATCAGCCCCAGCATTTT	CASSLWPGRNNQPQHF
NA	TRBV7-2	TRBJ1-4	few	TGTGCCAGCAGCCCAGACATCAACCCGCTGGAAAAACTGTTTTTT	CASSPDINPLEKLFF
TRBD1	TRBV10-2	TRBJ1-1	NA	TGCGCCAGCAGAAGGGACAGGGTGAACCCTGAAGCTTTCTTT	CASRRDRVNPEAFF
TRBD1	TRBV10-3	TRBJ1-4	NA	TGTGCCATCAGTGAGTCCGGCAGGGGGGAAAAACTGTTTTTT	CAISESGRGEKLFF
NA	TRBV12-2	TRBJ1-2	few	TGTGCAAGTCGCTCCTGGTCGGACAGGGGAATCGATGGCTACACCTTC	CASRSWSDRGIDGYTF
TRBD2	TRBV11-2	TRBJ2-3	NA	TGTGCCAGCAGCTTAAAGCGGGGGAGCACAGATACGCAGTATTTT	CASSLKRGSTDTQYF
NA	TRBV7-7	TRBJ2-7	NA	TGTGCCAGCAGCTTAGGGATATCATCTAGCGAGCAGTACTTC	CASSLGISSSEQYF
NA	TRBV4-3	TRBJ2-3	few	TGCGCCAGCAGCAGGACCGGGGGAGATACGCAGTATTTT	CASSRTGGDTQYF
TRBD2	TRBV7-2	TRBJ2-1	NA	TGTGCCAGCAGCTCAAGCCCTCCAGCGGGAGGATGGGATGAGCAGTTCTTC	CASSSSPPAGGWDEQFF
NA	TRBV7-2	TRBJ2-2	NA	TGTGCCAGCAGCTTAACGAGGAGTCGCGGTGTCACCGGGGAGCTGTTTTTT	CASSLTRSRGVTGELFF
TRBD2	TRBV9	TRBJ2-5	NA	TGTGCCAGCAGCGCCGGGACTAGCGGGAGAGGAGAGACCCAGTACTTC	CASSAGTSGRGETQYF
NA	TRBV7-9	TRBJ2-7	NA	TGTGCCAGCAGCAAAGCTGGTACTAGCAGCTACGAGCAGTACTTC	CASSKAGTSSYEQYF
TRBD1	TRBV18	TRBJ2-1	few	TGTGCCAGCTCACCTCGACAGGGGACGTCCTACAATGAGCAGTTCTTC	CASSPRQGTSYNEQFF
TRBD2	TRBV5-1	TRBJ2-2	NA	TGCGCCAGCAGCTTAGCGGGAGGGGGCACCGGGGAGCTGTTTTTT	CASSLAGGGTGELFF
NA	TRBV5-1	TRBJ2-5	NA	TGCGCCAGCAGCTTGGTAGGGCAGGGTCTAGAGACCCAGTACTTC	CASSLVGQGLETQYF
TRBD1	TRBV19	TRBJ2-5	few	TGTGCCAGTAGTGGACAGGGCGAAGAGACCCAGTACTTC	CASSGQGEETQYF
NA	TRBV19	TRBJ1-5	NA	TGTGCCAGTAGTATGCCCCTCGACACAAGCAATCAGCCCCAGCATTTT	CASSMPLDTSNQPQHF
NA	TRBV7-3	TRBJ2-7	NA	TGTGCCAGCAGCTTAAATTCCCAGGGGCAGCAGTACTTC	CASSLNSQGQQYF
TRBD1	TRBV9	TRBJ2-1	NA	TGTGCCAGCAGCGTAACGGGACAGGACAATGAGCAGTTCTTC	CASSVTGQDNEQFF
TRBD1	TRBV7-9	TRBJ1-1	NA	TGTGCCAGCAGCTTAGCTATGGACAGGGACACTGAAGCTTTCTTT	CASSLAMDRDTEAFF
NA	TRBV7-2	TRBJ2-1	NA	TGTGCCAGCAGCCTCACTCGGAATGAGCAGTTCTTC	CASSLTRNEQFF
NA	TRBV18	TRBJ2-7	NA	TGTGCCAGCTCACCGGACCGGGGCTCCTACGAGCAGTACTTC	CASSPDRGSYEQYF
TRBD1	TRBV9	TRBJ2-2	once	TGTGCCAGCAGCGTCAATAGAGAGACAGGGGGCGCTTCTATCGGGGAGCTGTTTTTT	CASSVNRETGGASIGELFF
NA	TRBV7-6	TRBJ2-1	NA	TGTGCCAGCAGCTTAAACTCATACAATGAGCAGTTCTTC	CASSLNSYNEQFF
NA	TRBV28	TRBJ2-1	NA	TGTGCCAGCGCCCCTACTACCGTAAGCTCCTACAATGAGCAGTTCTTC	CASAPTTVSSYNEQFF
NA	TRBV2	TRBJ2-3	once	TGTGCCAGCCTTACAGGGACAACAGATACGCAGTATTTT	CASLTGTTDTQYF
NA	TRBV6-5	TRBJ1-2	few	TGTGCCAGCAGTTACTCCACAGGGAGGGGAGGCTACACCTTC	CASSYSTGRGGYTF
NA	TRBV27	TRBJ2-2	NA	TGTGCCAGCAGTCCCAGTACGAACACCGGGGAGCTGTTTTTT	CASSPSTNTGELFF
NA	TRBV28	TRBJ1-4	NA	TGTGCCAGCAGAGCCCCGGGAGGGCGGGAAAAACTGTTTTTT	CASRAPGGREKLFF
NA	TRBV28	TRBJ1-5	once	TGTGCCAGCAGTTCAACTGCTCAGCCCCAGCATTTT	CASSSTAQPQHF